This TCR beta chain was captured by sequencing in a study of molecular identifiers for immune sequencing clone quantification. Findings and limits, study-wide: Reports indicate spiked Jurkat TCR RNA from one cell could be found among around 1 million naive cells. Clonotypes surpassing 20 RNA copies contained over 97% of effector molecules, versus under 1% in naive cells.

For naive CD8 T cells, sorting used the CD8+CD4-CCR7+CD45RA+ phenotype. This clonotype was detected many times. Its matching antigen is unknown. Germline CDR1 and CDR2: SEHNR and FQNEAQ (reference sequence). V was clipped by 5 bases and J by 0 bases, with 17 bases between them. There are 18 residues in the CDR3. Previously described methods and listed TCR primers were employed for the bulk TCR libraries. In TCRdb, the PCR reads were re-called with MiXCR into one record per CDR3 protein. The table lists approximately 550,000 distinct CDR3 sequences, around 23% of them singletons. The sample was naive CD8+ T cells from blood, with Jurkat cell RNA spiked in. Indicated subset: FACS-sorted CD8+CD4-CCR7+CD45RA+ naive T cells. The receptor was isolated from a human donor in good health. Some libraries in this study had Jurkat cell RNA spiked in. V is TRBV7-9 and J is TRBJ2-6, with D possibly matching TRBD1 (6 bases). The CDR3 nucleotides read TGTGCCAGCAGCCAGGGGTCGGCTTCCGGCTCTGGGGCCAACGTCCTGACTTTC. Protein product: CASSQGSASGSGANVLTF. Looking up the rest from reference TRBV7-9 and TRBJ2-6 gives the full variable domain: DTGVSQNPRHKITKRGQNVTFRCDPISEHNRLYWYRQTLGQGPEFLTYFQNEAQLEKSRLLSDRFSAERPKGSFSTLEIQRTEQGDSAMYLCASSQGSASGSGANVLTFGAGSRLTVL.